A selection of T cell receptor beta chains follows, all from one sample in a study of blood T cell repertoires in COVID-19. This table comes from immunoSEQ multiplex PCR, and its TCRdb copy is limited to in-frame clones, with some not included. The sample contains a few hundred thousand clones, more than 70% of which appear only once. What was sequenced was peripheral blood. The receptor set was obtained from a woman between 50 and 59 years old with COVID-19, enrolled during active disease. Each CDR3 is given with its conserved first and last residue. Each record gives: V gene, clone size, J gene, D gene, CDR3 protein, CDR3 DNA. The D gene is left open where the match is weak. Size is stated for part of the rows, as once, few or many counts, or as a class when the clone is expanded.

>TRBV18|few|TRBJ2-2|TRBD1
CASSPSGGNTGELFF
TGTGCCAGCTCACCATCAGGGGGGAACACCGGGGAGCTGTTTTTT
>TRBV6-5|.|TRBJ1-5|.
CASSSYNQPQHF
TGTGCCAGCAGTTCCTACAATCAGCCCCAGCATTTT
>TRBV7-9|.|TRBJ2-7|TRBD1
CASSRPGQAVPYEQYF
TGTGCCAGCAGCCGACCCGGACAGGCGGTACCCTACGAGCAGTACTTC
>TRBV7-8|.|TRBJ1-3|.
CASSLGAVAGGTIYF
TGTGCCAGCAGCTTAGGGGCGGTGGCCGGGGGGACCATATATTTT
>TRBV11-1|.|TRBJ2-1|.
CASSFTTYNEQFF
TGTGCCAGCAGCTTTACTACCTACAATGAGCAGTTCTTC
>TRBV3-1/TRBV3-2|.|TRBJ1-6|.
CASSLQGGNSPLHF
TGTGCCAGCAGCCTTCAGGGAGGAAATTCACCCCTCCACTTT
>TRBV12-5|.|TRBJ1-4|.
CAKSPRVRRKLFF
TGTGCTAAGTCCCCCCGGGTTCGGAGAAAACTGTTTTTT
>TRBV5-4|.|TRBJ1-6|TRBD1
CASTRDRGSPLHF
TGTGCCAGCACCAGGGACAGGGGATCACCCCTCCACTTT
>TRBV6-4|.|TRBJ1-2|.
CASSDWAGADGYTF
TGTGCCAGCAGTGACTGGGCAGGGGCAGATGGCTACACCTTC
>TRBV19|once|TRBJ1-1|.
CATIRGGDTEAFF
TGTGCCACCATCCGCGGGGGTGACACTGAAGCTTTCTTT
>TRBV30|once|TRBJ1-6|.
CAWTGSYNSPLHF
TGTGCCTGGACGGGCTCCTATAATTCACCCCTCCACTTT
>TRBV25-1|once|TRBJ2-7|TRBD2
CASSEWLAGIYEQYF
TGTGCCAGCAGTGAATGGCTAGCGGGGATCTACGAGCAGTACTTC
>TRBV5-1|.|TRBJ1-1|TRBD1
CASSSATGMGTEAFF
TGCGCCAGCAGCTCTGCGACAGGGATGGGCACTGAAGCTTTCTTT
>TRBV7-9|.|TRBJ1-1|.
CASSSMATEAFF
TGTGCCAGCAGCTCAATGGCCACTGAAGCTTTCTTT
>TRBV11-1|.|TRBJ2-1|TRBD1
CASSVTWDSSYNEQFF
TGTGCCAGCAGCGTAACCTGGGACAGCTCCTACAATGAGCAGTTCTTC
>TRBV3-1/TRBV3-2|.|TRBJ1-1|TRBD1
CASSQALGTGKAFF
TGTGCCAGCAGCCAAGCGCTGGGGACAGGCAAAGCTTTCTTT
>TRBV11-2|.|TRBJ2-1|TRBD2
CASSLGPGGEEQFF
TGTGCCAGCAGCTTAGGCCCCGGGGGGGAGGAGCAGTTCTTC
>TRBV25-1|.|TRBJ2-4|.
CASSLGGGEINIQYF
TGTGCCAGCTCTCTAGGCGGAGGGGAAATTAACATTCAGTACTTC
>TRBV28|.|TRBJ2-7|.
CASSLLTRAGGEQYF
TGTGCCAGCAGTTTATTGACAAGGGCCGGGGGCGAGCAGTACTTC
>TRBV5-6|.|TRBJ2-3|TRBD2
CASSWGLAGGLSTDTQYF
TGTGCCAGCAGCTGGGGACTAGCGGGGGGTCTAAGCACAGATACGCAGTATTTT
>TRBV3-1/TRBV3-2|.|TRBJ1-1|.
CASSSLGGALNTEAFF
TGTGCCAGCAGCTCCCTAGGGGGTGCCTTGAACACTGAAGCTTTCTTT
>TRBV25-1|.|TRBJ1-1|TRBD1
CASRHWGTGRNTEAFF
TGTGCCAGCAGACACTGGGGGACAGGGAGGAACACTGAAGCTTTCTTT
>TRBV29-1|.|TRBJ1-1|TRBD1
CSGGTARGGTEAFF
TGCAGCGGCGGGACAGCAAGGGGTGGCACTGAAGCTTTCTTT
>TRBV28|.|TRBJ1-6|.
CASSLLNSPLHF
TGTGCCAGCAGTTTACTCAATTCACCCCTCCACTTT
>TRBV12-5|.|TRBJ2-7|.
CASGAGTVNEQYF
TGTGCTAGTGGTGCGGGGACAGTCAACGAGCAGTACTTC
>TRBV6-6|.|TRBJ1-1|TRBD1
CASILRDRERPEAFF
TGTGCCAGCATCCTCCGGGACAGGGAGAGACCTGAAGCTTTCTTT
>TRBV7-2|.|TRBJ1-1|.
CASSPLAVYTEAFF
TGTGCCAGCAGCCCCTTGGCGGTGTACACTGAAGCTTTCTTT
>TRBV11-2|.|TRBJ2-3|TRBD2
CASSLIPRRGGATDTQYF
TGTGCCAGCAGCTTAATTCCCCGGCGCGGGGGGGCAACAGATACGCAGTATTTT
>TRBV18|.|TRBJ1-5|.
CASSPGGAGNQPQHF
TGTGCCAGCTCACCTGGGGGGGCGGGCAATCAGCCCCAGCATTTT
>TRBV19|.|TRBJ1-4|.
CASSPPPGQAYSWREKLFF
TGTGCCAGTAGTCCCCCACCGGGACAAGCATATTCGTGGAGGGAAAAACTGTTTTTT
>TRBV28|.|TRBJ1-4|TRBD1
CASSLTGVDEKLFF
TGTGCCAGTTCCTTGACAGGGGTCGACGAAAAACTGTTTTTT
>TRBV30|.|TRBJ1-1|.
CAWSIRSFGGAFF
TGTGCCTGGAGTATAAGGTCGTTCGGCGGAGCTTTCTTT
>TRBV6-6|.|TRBJ1-5|.
CASSYSTYSNQPQHF
TGTGCCAGCAGTTACTCGACTTATAGCAATCAGCCCCAGCATTTT
>TRBV6-5|.|TRBJ1-5|TRBD1
CATRGTGGTNQPQHF
TGTGCCACCCGCGGGACAGGGGGTACCAATCAGCCCCAGCATTTT
>TRBV6-6|once|TRBJ1-2|TRBD1
CASSRILSYRGQGSYGYTF
TGTGCCAGCAGCCGAATCTTATCATACAGGGGGCAAGGGTCCTATGGCTACACCTTC
>TRBV27|.|TRBJ2-7|TRBD2
CASRLGTSGALYEQYF
TGTGCCAGCAGACTTGGGACTAGCGGGGCACTCTACGAGCAGTACTTC
>TRBV29-1|once|TRBJ2-7|TRBD1
CSVARGQGASEQYF
TGCAGCGTCGCCCGGGGACAGGGGGCGAGCGAGCAGTACTTC
>TRBV5-1|.|TRBJ2-7|TRBD2
CASSLVSQTSGGNEQYF
TGCGCCAGCAGCTTGGTGTCTCAGACTAGCGGGGGAAACGAGCAGTACTTC
>TRBV5-1|.|TRBJ2-3|.
CASSLGSGLSTDTQYF
TGCGCCAGCAGCTTGGGGAGCGGGCTTAGCACAGATACGCAGTATTTT
>TRBV2|.|TRBJ1-1|.
CASTLQGLKSTEAFF
TGTGCCAGCACTCTTCAGGGGCTGAAGAGCACTGAAGCTTTCTTT
>TRBV18|.|TRBJ1-1|TRBD1
CASLRGLGDTEAFF
TGTGCCAGCCTGAGGGGGCTCGGGGACACTGAAGCTTTCTTT
>TRBV11-2|.|TRBJ1-2|.
CASSSPRGHGYGYTF
TGTGCCAGCAGCTCTCCGAGAGGGCATGGCTATGGCTACACCTTC
>TRBV9|.|TRBJ1-2|.
CASSVMGAYGYTF
TGTGCCAGCAGCGTGATGGGGGCCTATGGCTACACCTTC
>TRBV5-4|.|TRBJ1-2|.
CASSLGGGQNYGYTF
TGTGCCAGCAGCTTGGGGGGTGGACAGAACTATGGCTACACCTTC
>TRBV7-6|.|TRBJ2-1|.
CASSTTLGGPTYNEQFF
TGTGCCAGCAGCACTACCCTCGGGGGGCCCACCTACAATGAGCAGTTCTTC
>TRBV11-2|once|TRBJ2-3|.
CASSPTTTTDTQYF
TGTGCCAGCAGCCCCACTACTACCACAGATACGCAGTATTTT
>TRBV4-1|.|TRBJ2-1|TRBD2
CASSQDVALAGVDEQFF
TGCGCCAGCAGCCAAGACGTTGCGCTAGCGGGGGTGGATGAGCAGTTCTTC
>TRBV27|.|TRBJ1-6|TRBD1
CASSPPPLSGTGVVARLLHF
TGTGCCAGCAGTCCCCCTCCCCTCTCCGGGACAGGGGTCGTTGCTAGGCTCCTCCACTTT
>TRBV19|few|TRBJ2-1|.
CASSVDAYARGDEQFF
TGTGCCAGTAGTGTCGACGCCTATGCCAGAGGAGATGAGCAGTTCTTC
>TRBV27|.|TRBJ2-7|.
CASSLGTGAEQYF
TGTGCCAGCAGTTTGGGGACTGGCGCCGAGCAGTACTTC
>TRBV2|.|TRBJ2-7|.
CASSSYLQGEQYF
TGTGCCAGCAGTTCATACTTACAGGGCGAGCAGTACTTC
>TRBV6-1|.|TRBJ2-7|.
CASSEWRGQYF
TGTGCCAGCAGTGAATGGCGGGGGCAGTACTTC
>TRBV6-5|.|TRBJ1-2|TRBD1
CASAGQGNYGYTF
TGTGCCAGCGCGGGACAGGGGAACTATGGCTACACCTTC
>TRBV3-1/TRBV3-2|.|TRBJ2-7|.
CASSQVHPPTGEQYF
TGTGCCAGCAGCCAAGTCCACCCACCTACGGGGGAGCAGTACTTC
>TRBV9|.|TRBJ2-5|TRBD1
CASSGTGTDQETQYF
TGTGCCAGCAGCGGGACAGGGACCGATCAAGAGACCCAGTACTTC
>TRBV28|.|TRBJ1-2|.
CASRTPGSDYGYTF
TGTGCCAGCAGGACACCAGGGTCCGACTATGGCTACACCTTC
>TRBV19|.|TRBJ1-2|.
CASTINSVTNYGYTF
TGTGCCAGTACCATCAACTCGGTGACTAACTATGGCTACACCTTC
>TRBV13|.|TRBJ1-6|TRBD1
CASSLGDRADSPLHF
TGTGCCAGCAGCTTAGGGGACAGGGCGGATTCACCCCTCCACTTT
>TRBV18|.|TRBJ1-5|.
CASSQLASLLSNQPQHF
TGTGCCAGCTCACAGTTAGCCAGTTTACTCAGCAATCAGCCCCAGCATTTT